Each of the 21 T cell receptor beta chains below was sequenced from the same sample in a study of cytomegalovirus exposure and HLA in healthy donors. The PCR contained 60 Vbeta and 13 Jbeta primers. Assay used: immunoSEQ multiplex PCR; TCRdb lists only in-frame clones, some missing. The sample has some 110,000 clones; over 60% are singletons. The sequenced sample consisted of PBMCs. The receptors derive from a man aged 35 to 55 in good health and CMV-seropositive.

The J gene is TRBJ1-2, the V gene TRBV7-9; no firm D call. The CDR3 is 16 residues long. V lost 1 base and J lost 1, with 13 bases in between. Germline V gene data show CDR1 as SEHNR and CDR2 as FQNEAQ (reference sequence). For the CDR3, the DNA is TGTGCCAGCAGCTTAGTTGGACGGGAAAGTAACTATGGCTACACCTTC. Its protein product is CASSLVGRESNYGYTF. The full variable domain, in which reference TRBV7-9 and TRBJ1-2 provide the parts outside the CDR3, is DTGVSQNPRHKITKRGQNVTFRCDPISEHNRLYWYRQTLGQGPEFLTYFQNEAQLEKSRLLSDRFSAERPKGSFSTLEIQRTEQGDSAMYLCASSLVGRESNYGYTFGSGTRLTVV.

The chain joins TRBV7-9 to TRBJ2-1, with D tentatively TRBD2 (6 bases). V dropped 5 bases and J dropped 9 bases, with 17 bases sitting between them. The CDR3 totals 14 residues. In germline, CDR1 is SEHNR, CDR2 FQNEAQ (reference sequence). CDR3 sequence: CASSRLGEFAEQFF. For the CDR3, the DNA is TGTGCCAGCAGCCGACTAGGGGAATTTGCTGAGCAGTTCTTC. The variable domain in full, completed from reference TRBV7-9 and TRBJ2-1, reads DTGVSQNPRHKITKRGQNVTFRCDPISEHNRLYWYRQTLGQGPEFLTYFQNEAQLEKSRLLSDRFSAERPKGSFSTLEIQRTEQGDSAMYLCASSRLGEFAEQFFGPGTRLTVL.

The genes are TRBV5-1 and TRBJ2-3; the match to TRBD2 covers 10 bases. Germline CDR1 and CDR2: SGHRS and YFSETQ. The ends lost 0 bases at V and 6 bases at J; junction bases unmatched: 4. The CDR3 has 15 residues. CDR3 coding DNA: TGCGCCAGCAGCTTGGGACTAGCGGGCCTCGATACGCAGTATTTT. Its translation: CASSLGLAGLDTQYF. The full variable domain, completed using reference TRBV5-1 and TRBJ2-3, is KAGVTQTPRYLIKTRGQQVTLSCSPISGHRSVSWYQQTPGQGLQFLFEYFSETQRNKGNFPGRFSGRQFSNSRSEMNVSTLELGDSALYLCASSLGLAGLDTQYFGPGTRLTVL.

This sequence joins TRBV18 and TRBJ1-1, with 8 bases aligning to TRBD1. Germline V lookup: CDR1 KGHSH, CDR2 LQKENI. This CDR3 has 15 amino acids. J lost 11 bases, V lost 3 bases, and 14 bases had no gene match. The chain's CDR3 is CASSPEGQANPLAFF. CDR3 in DNA: TGTGCCAGCTCACCGGAGGGACAGGCTAATCCTCTTGCTTTCTTT.

V gene TRBV7-9 combines with J gene TRBJ2-3; D call uncertain. V lost 3 bases and J lost 0, with 10 bases in between. Germline V gene lookup returns CDR1 SEHNR and CDR2 FQNEAQ (reference sequence). CDR3 length: 15 residues. The CDR3 DNA is TGTGCCAGCAGCTTCGTCTACCCTAGCACAGATACGCAGTATTTT. This codes for CASSFVYPSTDTQYF.

The chain carries TRBV29-1 and TRBJ2-3; 7 positions match TRBD1. Germline V lookup: CDR1 SQVTM, CDR2 ANQGSEA. V dropped 3 bases and J dropped 5; count of bases not matched to a gene: 5. The CDR3 totals 13 residues. CDR3 region: CSVDRGNGDTQYF. For the CDR3, the DNA is TGCAGCGTTGACAGGGGGAACGGAGATACGCAGTATTTT.

This clone was detected only a few times. J is TRBJ2-3 and V is TRBV29-1, with 9 bases matching TRBD2. Germline-derived CDR1 and CDR2 are SQVTM and ANQGSEA. V was pared by 4 bases and J by 4 bases, with 6 bases of the junction left unmatched. This CDR3 is 14 amino acids long. CDR3 sequence reads: CSVAQRTSADTQYF. CDR3 DNA: TGCAGCGTTGCACAGCGGACTAGCGCAGATACGCAGTATTTT.

This chain uses TRBV5-6 with TRBJ1-5; 7 positions agree with TRBD1. V lost 4 bases, J lost 0 bases, and 7 bases stayed unmatched. Germline lookup yields CDR1 SGHDT and CDR2 YYEEEE. This CDR3 has 16 residues. The CDR3 nucleotides are TGTGCCAGCAGCCCTTACAGGGGCCATAGCAATCAGCCCCAGCATTTT. Protein sequence: CASSPYRGHSNQPQHF.

This clone has only one observation. The V and J genes are TRBV4-1 and TRBJ1-4; possible D gene TRBD1, 6 bases. The CDR3 extends over 13 amino acids. The V gene lost 6 bases and the J gene lost 7 bases, with 12 bases spanning the gap. CDR1 and CDR2 (germline): MGHRA, YSYEKL. In nucleotides, the CDR3 is TGCGCCAGCAGTGCCCAGGGGATTGAAAAACTGTTTTTT. It translates to CASSAQGIEKLFF.

Of note for this clone: The junction shows a germline mismatch at one end, possibly a read error. The rearrangement links TRBV5-3 to TRBJ2-6, with TRBD1 identical over 7 bases. TRBV5-3 is flagged as an ORF with uncertain function. The CDR3 loop spans 18 amino acids. The chain's CDR3 is CARTPVGTESSGANGLTF. The CDR3 DNA reads TGTGCCAGAACCCCGGTGGGGACAGAAAGCTCTGGGGCCAACGGCCTGACTTTC.

This chain links TRBV9 with TRBJ1-2, with TRBD1 as a possible D gene (6 bases). The V gene lost 0 bases and the J gene lost 1 base, with 10 bases spanning the gap. The CDR3 has 15 residues. The germline CDR1 and CDR2 sequences are SGDLS and YYNGEE. The CDR3 here is CASSVAIQGNYGYTF. Here the CDR3 DNA reads TGTGCCAGCAGCGTAGCTATACAGGGTAACTATGGCTACACCTTC.

The chain is built from TRBV6-5 and TRBJ2-7, with a weak D call TRBD1 (6 bases). CDR1 and CDR2 (germline): MNHEY, SVGAGI. This CDR3 region has 11 residues. V was shortened by 5 bases and J by 6 bases, with 8 bases between the two germline ends. The CDR3 coding sequence is TGTGCCAGCAGTAACAGGGTCGAGCAGTACTTC. Translation gives CASSNRVEQYF.

This chain connects TRBV7-3 to TRBJ2-2; the match to TRBD2 covers 10 bases. The junction had 7 bases not matched to a gene; V was cut back by 5 bases and J by 7 bases. This CDR3 contains 15 residues. CDR1 SGHTA and CDR2 FQGTGA come from the germline V gene. The DNA of the CDR3 is TGTGCCAGCAGCCGGCTAGCGGGAGTGGTCGGGGAGCTGTTTTTT. Its protein is CASSRLAGVVGELFF.

This sequence joins TRBV5-6 and TRBJ2-1; 7 nucleotides agree with TRBD2. Germline V lookup: CDR1 SGHDT, CDR2 YYEEEE. The length of the CDR3 is 15 residues. The V and J ends lost 3 bases and 2 bases, in that order; junction bases with no gene match: 5. The CDR3 sequence is CASSSSRGAYNEQFF. The CDR3 DNA reads TGTGCCAGCAGCTCCTCCCGGGGGGCCTACAATGAGCAGTTCTTC.

The chain links TRBV28 to TRBJ2-7, with TRBD1 matching over 8 bases. The CDR3 totals 16 residues. J gave up 4 bases and V 4 bases, and 12 bases lay outside the gene matches. Germline V CDR1 and CDR2: MDHEN, SYDVKM. The CDR3 protein is CASSSNPGQGNYEQYF. In nucleotides, the CDR3 is TGTGCCAGCAGTTCAAACCCCGGACAGGGAAATTACGAGCAGTACTTC.

The chain is built from TRBV2 and TRBJ2-5; TRBD1 matches at 8 bases. The junction had 5 bases not matched to a gene; V was cut back by 4 bases and J by 1 base. The CDR3 is 15 residues long. CDR1 is SNHLY, CDR2 FYNNEI, per germline. This chain's CDR3 is CASSGNRGSQETQYF. The CDR3 bases are TGTGCCAGCAGTGGGAACAGGGGGTCCCAAGAGACCCAGTACTTC.

The chain recombines TRBV28 with TRBJ2-7; tentative D call: TRBD2 (6 bases). CDR3 length: 17 amino acids. CDR1 and CDR2 from the germline V gene are MDHEN and SYDVKM. V was trimmed by 5 bases and J by 4 bases, leaving 24 bases between them. The chain's CDR3 is CASSPRAWGVIGYEQYF. The CDR3, as DNA: TGTGCCAGCAGTCCTCGGGCGTGGGGGGTAATAGGTTACGAGCAGTACTTC.

The chain joins TRBV11-2 to TRBJ2-5, with a weak D call TRBD1 (5 bases). The CDR3 sequence is 16 residues long. The germline CDR1 and CDR2 sequences are SGHAT and FQNNGV. The ends were cut back, 1 base at V and 2 bases at J, with 14 bases in the middle. The CDR3, as DNA: TGTGCCAGCAGCTTAGGAATCAGGGCGGTTCAAGAGACCCAGTACTTC. Its translation is CASSLGIRAVQETQYF.

The V and J genes are TRBV7-9 and TRBJ1-1; 12 nucleotides agree with TRBD1. CDR1 SEHNR and CDR2 FQNEAQ come from the germline V gene (reference sequence). J was trimmed by 3 bases and V by 4 bases; bases with no gene match: 12. The CDR3 runs 18 residues. This CDR3 reads CASSSGTGGFPFHTEAFF. The CDR3, as DNA: TGTGCCAGCAGCTCGGGGACAGGGGGCTTCCCTTTTCACACTGAAGCTTTCTTT.

This clone was seen more than once but under ten times. This chain connects TRBV6-1 to TRBJ2-1, with 7 nucleotides matching TRBD2. Trimming at V came to 6 bases and at J to 3 bases, leaving 5 bases not matched to a gene. The CDR3 is made up of 14 amino acids. Germline V gene data show CDR1 as MNHNS and CDR2 as SASEGT. The CDR3 reads CASRSRDYYNEQFF. As DNA, the CDR3 is TGTGCCAGCAGATCCCGGGACTACTACAATGAGCAGTTCTTC.

V is TRBV7-2 and J is TRBJ2-1; a weak D match, TRBD1 (6 bases). V was clipped by 4 bases and J by 7 bases, with 20 bases between them. CDR1 and CDR2 from the germline V gene are SGHTA and FQGNSA. CDR3 length: 16 residues. The CDR3 here is CASSSRRQVRGNEQFF. In nucleotides, the CDR3 is TGTGCCAGCAGCTCCCGACGACAGGTCCGAGGGAATGAGCAGTTCTTC.